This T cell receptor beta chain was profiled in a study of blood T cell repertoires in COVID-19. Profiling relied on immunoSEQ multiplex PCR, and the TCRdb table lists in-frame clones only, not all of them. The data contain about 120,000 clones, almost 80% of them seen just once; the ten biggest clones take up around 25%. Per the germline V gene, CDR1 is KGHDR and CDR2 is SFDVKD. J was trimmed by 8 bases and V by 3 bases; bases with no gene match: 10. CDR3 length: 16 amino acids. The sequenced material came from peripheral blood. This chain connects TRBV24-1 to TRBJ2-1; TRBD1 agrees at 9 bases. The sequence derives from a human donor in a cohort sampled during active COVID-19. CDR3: CATSDRQGGNFDEQFF. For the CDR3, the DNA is TGTGCCACCAGTGATAGACAGGGGGGTAATTTCGATGAGCAGTTCTTC.